This T cell receptor (beta chain) derives from a study of blood T cell repertoires in COVID-19. This clone occurred a few times. The length of the CDR3 is 14 residues. The junction had 5 bases not matched to a gene; V was cut back by 5 bases and J by 2 bases. Germline CDR1 is SGHTA and CDR2 is FQGTGA. TCRdb's table, derived via immunoSEQ multiplex PCR, lists solely in-frame clones and lacks some. Altogether some 220,000 clones are present, about 82% being singletons, with the ten largest covering about 2.5%. J is TRBJ1-1 and V is TRBV7-3; 7 bases align to TRBD1. The clonotype was recovered from an older woman with COVID-19, enrolled during active disease. The sample was peripheral blood. CDR3: CASSPDRINTEAFF. In DNA form, the CDR3 reads TGTGCCAGCAGCCCGGACAGGATCAACACTGAAGCTTTCTTT.